The T cell receptor beta chain under discussion was sequenced for a study of cytomegalovirus exposure and HLA in healthy donors. Study-level findings and limits: In presence/absence analyses, roughly uniform sequencing depth across donors was assumed.

Amplification used 60 Vbeta primers and 13 Jbeta primers. Sequencing was performed with immunoSEQ multiplex PCR; in TCRdb, only in-frame clones are kept and a portion is missing. Of around 180,000 clones in the sample, 80% to 90% were seen once. CDR1 and CDR2 (germline): SGHVS, FNYEAQ. V shed 3 bases and J 0 bases; nucleotides not matched to a gene: 1. There are 15 residues in the CDR3. On this clone: Its antigen is not identified.

Input material: PBMCs. J is TRBJ2-5 and V is TRBV7-6; 10 bases are a match to TRBD1. The receptor was isolated from a male donor in good health and CMV-seronegative. CDR3: CASSFGQGDQETQYF. The CDR3, as DNA: TGTGCCAGCAGCTTTGGACAGGGGGACCAAGAGACCCAGTACTTC. The variable domain in full, with the rest retrieved from reference TRBV7-6 and TRBJ2-5, is GAGVSQSPRYKVTKRGQDVALRCDPISGHVSLYWYRQALGQGPEFLTYFNYEAQQDKSGLPNDRFSAERPEGSISTLTIQRTEQRDSAMYRCASSFGQGDQETQYFGPGTRLLVL.